The 16 T cell receptor beta chains below were found in one sample sequenced in a study of vaccination and CD4 T cells after COVID-19. This sample's time point: late sampling 161 to 241 days after vaccination in a few convalescent patients. As to treatment: roughly 10-day PBMC culture with coronavirus spike peptide pools or control peptides (ViraFEST assay). Their target antigens are unknown. An Oncomine TCR Beta short-read assay was used to sequence the DNA from cultured CD4+ T cells. TCRdb reprocessed the PCR reads with MiXCR, giving one entry per CDR3 protein. The sample contains 18,000 or so distinct CDR3 sequences, roughly 49% of which appear only once. The starting material was CD4+ T cells from blood, cultured in vitro, obtained about 7 months after SARS-CoV-2 vaccination. The receptors stem from a human donor who had recovered from COVID-19.

There are a few counts of this clonotype. V gene TRBV20-1 combines with J gene TRBJ2-1; TRBD2 matches 10 bases. CDR3 size: 12 residues. Losses at the gene ends were 5 bases for V and 9 bases for J; bases not matched to a gene: 4. Germline values: CDR1 DFQATT, CDR2 SNEGSKA (reference sequence). In DNA, the CDR3 is TGCAGTGCTGTACTAGCGGGGCTTGAGCAGTTCTTC. It encodes CSAVLAGLEQFF.

This clonotype appeared once. The chain is built from TRBV10-3 and TRBJ1-3; D is uncertain. Germline V gives CDR1 ENHRY, CDR2 SYGVKD. CDR3 length: 15 residues. The germline V and J ends were trimmed by 3 bases and 4 bases, with 13 bases remaining between them. CDR3 region: CAISDPGVVGNTIYF. Written as DNA, the CDR3 is TGTGCCATCAGTGATCCCGGGGTGGTCGGAAACACCATATATTTT.

The J gene is TRBJ1-5, the V gene TRBV10-3, with D possibly being TRBD1 (6 bases). V dropped 9 bases and J dropped 3 bases, with 12 bases sitting between them. The CDR3 spans 13 residues. Germline V gene data show CDR1 as ENHRY and CDR2 as SYGVKD. Here the CDR3 DNA reads TGTGCCATTTCGGACAGACCCAATCAGCCCCAGCATTTT. Translated, it gives CAISDRPNQPQHF.

V usage is TRBV7-6 and J usage is TRBJ2-1, with D tentatively TRBD2 (6 bases). The CDR3 totals 16 residues. V shed 2 bases and J shed 0 bases, with 11 bases lying between them. The germline CDR1 and CDR2 sequences are SGHVS and FNYEAQ. CDR3 DNA sequence: TGTGCCAGCAGCTTATTTGCCGGGGGCTCCTACAATGAGCAGTTCTTC. Protein product: CASSLFAGGSYNEQFF.

The chain carries TRBV2 and TRBJ2-5; no firm D call. Germline-derived CDR1 and CDR2 are SNHLY and FYNNEI. The CDR3 sequence is 13 residues long. Trimming left V 7 bases short and J 7 bases short, with 16 bases between. CDR3 in DNA: TGTGCCAGCACTGACGGCTGGCGAGGGACCCAGTACTTC. This translates into CASTDGWRGTQYF.

There are a few counts of this clonotype. One junction end does not reproduce the germline sequence, and a read error may be involved. The chain recombines TRBV6-1 with TRBJ1-1, with 8 nucleotides matching TRBD1. CDR3 length: 14 residues. CDR1 is MNHNS, CDR2 SASEGT, per germline. CDR3 DNA: TGTGCCAGCAGTGTGTGGACAGGGAACTCTGAAGCTTTCTTT. Translating it yields CASSVWTGNSEAFF.

The rearrangement links TRBV15 to TRBJ2-3; TRBD2 matches at 8 bases. The CDR3 runs to 18 residues. CDR1 is LNHNV and CDR2 is YYDKDF in the germline V gene (reference sequence). Unmatched junction bases numbered 10, after V lost 0 bases and J lost 2 bases. The CDR3 protein is CATSRDRRRGAHTDTQYF. The DNA for the CDR3 is TGTGCCACCAGCAGAGATCGGAGGCGGGGGGCCCACACAGATACGCAGTATTTT.

This clonotype has more than one count but fewer than ten. CDR3 nucleotide sequence: TGTGCCAGGTCCGCGGGCCCGGATCAGCCCCAGCATTTT. Its translation: CARSAGPDQPQHF. V usage is TRBV6-1 and J usage is TRBJ1-5; D ambiguous. Germline CDR1 is MNHNS and CDR2 is SASEGT. This CDR3 contains 13 residues. The ends were cut back, 9 bases at V and 5 bases at J, with 14 bases in the middle.

The chain couples TRBV15 to TRBJ1-1; D remains unclear. The V end was cut by 1 base, the J end by 2 bases, with 11 bases between. The CDR3 covers 15 residues. CDR1 and CDR2 from the germline V gene are LNHNV and YYDKDF (reference sequence). Written as DNA, the CDR3 is TGTGCCACCAGCAGAGTTAGGGCAGCAAACACTGAAGCTTTCTTT. This translates into CATSRVRAANTEAFF.

This clonotype was picked up one time. This sequence joins TRBV7-9 and TRBJ2-5; perhaps TRBD2 as D (7 bases). There are 14 residues in the CDR3. Looked up from germline, CDR1 is SEHNR and CDR2 is FQNEAQ (reference sequence). With 2 bases removed from V and 10 bases from J, the gap between germline ends came to 17 bases. This CDR3 reads CASSLLVGGGGQYF. Written as DNA, the CDR3 is TGTGCCAGCAGCTTACTGGTGGGGGGCGGGGGCCAGTACTTC.

V usage is TRBV2 and J usage is TRBJ2-2, with D perhaps TRBD2 (6 bases). Trimming cost V 6 bases and J 1 base, with 15 bases left between them. The CDR3 length is 16 residues. Germline V gene sequence: CDR1 SNHLY, CDR2 FYNNEI. CDR3 in DNA: TGTGCCAGCAGACCGCCTAGCGCGAGGAACACCGGGGAGCTGTTTTTT. This gives the protein CASRPPSARNTGELFF.

The chain links TRBV6-5 to TRBJ1-1, with D possibly being TRBD1 (5 bases). The CDR3 totals 13 residues. V was shortened by 0 bases and J by 5 bases, with 7 bases between the two germline ends. Germline CDR1 reads MNHEY; CDR2 reads SVGAGI. The CDR3, as DNA: TGTGCCAGCAGTTACTCCGGGGGGACTGAAGCTTTCTTT. It encodes CASSYSGGTEAFF.

Turning to this clonotype: One junction end does not reproduce the germline sequence, and a read error may be involved. CDR3 in amino acids: CSARDPGASIDTQYF. The CDR3 DNA follows: TGCAGTGCTAGAGATCCCGGGGCTAGCATAGATACGCAGTATTTT. The chain links TRBV20-1 to TRBJ2-3, with D perhaps TRBD1 or TRBD2 (5 bases each). The CDR3 contains 15 residues. Germline CDR1 is DFQATT and CDR2 is SNEGSKA (reference sequence).

The chain carries TRBV7-8 and TRBJ1-2; 7 bases line up with TRBD1. With 5 bases clipped from V and 4 bases from J, the junction kept 7 bases outside the gene matches. The germline V gene encodes CDR1 SGHVS and CDR2 FQNEAQ. This CDR3 region has 14 residues. The CDR3 is CASSPGQALYGYTF. The CDR3 DNA sequence: TGTGCCAGCAGCCCCGGACAGGCCCTCTATGGCTACACCTTC.

A single count supports this clonotype. The chain links TRBV7-9 to TRBJ2-1; the D gene is possibly TRBD2 (6 bases). This CDR3 spans 17 amino acids. CDR1 is SEHNR, CDR2 FQNEAQ, per germline (reference sequence). V lost 1 base and J 2 bases, leaving 15 bases between the germline ends. The CDR3 nucleotides read TGTGCCAGCAGCTTAGAAGGCTGGGGGGTGACCTACAATGAGCAGTTCTTC. Encoded protein: CASSLEGWGVTYNEQFF.

This clonotype was detected a few times. The chain carries TRBV7-8 and TRBJ1-1, with D perhaps matching TRBD1 (5 bases). CDR3 size: 14 residues. V shed 6 bases and J shed 5 bases, with 16 bases lying between them. Germline lookup yields CDR1 SGHVS and CDR2 FQNEAQ. In DNA, the CDR3 is TGTGCCAGCAGGCCAAGGGTAGGGGAGACTGAAGCTTTCTTT. Its protein product is CASRPRVGETEAFF. The variable domain in full, completed from reference TRBV7-8 and TRBJ1-1, reads GAGVSQSPRYKVAKRGQDVALRCDPISGHVSLFWYQQALGQGPEFLTYFQNEAQLDKSGLPSDRFFAERPEGSVSTLKIQRTQQEDSAVYLCASRPRVGETEAFFGQGTRLTVV.